These T cell receptor beta chains were read from a single sample in a study of regulatory T cells in long-lasting Graves disease. TCRdb itself ran the multiplex PCR reads through MiXCR, one entry per CDR3 protein. The sample carries roughly 400,000 distinct CDR3 sequences, about a sixth recorded once. This same sample was also part of a study on T cells in Graves' hyperthyroidism and ophthalmopathy.

The specimen comprised peripheral blood mononuclear cells (PBMCs), sampled at new diagnosis, from a patient treated with antithyroid drugs. These TCRs come from a young woman with Graves disease. Each CDR3 is given with its conserved first and last residue. D genes are given only for firm matches. Size is omitted from some rows. Given values are once, few, many or a class for expanded clones.

>NA|TRBV6-1|NA|TRBJ2-4
TGTGCCAGCATGGTTCGAGGGACCCCTTATAACATTCAGTACTTC
CASMVRGTPYNIQYF
>NA|TRBV7-9|NA|TRBJ2-1
TGTGCCAGCAGCTCCTCGGGACTCTCCAATGAGCAGTTCTTC
CASSSSGLSNEQFF
>TRBD1|TRBV11-2|many|TRBJ2-3
TGTGCCAGCAGCCCCACAGGGGAGTCGGGGACAGATACGCAGTATTTT
CASSPTGESGTDTQYF
>NA|TRBV2|many|TRBJ2-5
TGTGCCAGCACCGGAGTTGGGGAGACCCAGTACTTC
CASTGVGETQYF
>NA|TRBV12-3/TRBV12-4|many|TRBJ2-5
TGTGCCAGCAGTTTCGGCCCGGAGCCAGGGGTGGAGACCCAGTACTTC
CASSFGPEPGVETQYF
>NA|TRBV4-1|NA|TRBJ2-7
TGCGCCAGCAGCCAGGGCCCCTTCTACGAGCAGTACTTC
CASSQGPFYEQYF
>TRBD2|TRBV27|many|TRBJ2-3
TGTGCCAGCAGTTTAGGGGGAGGGGATCGCACAGATACGCAGTATTTT
CASSLGGGDRTDTQYF
>NA|TRBV12-3/TRBV12-4|many|TRBJ2-1
TGTGCCAGCAGTTTGCCTAGCGTTACCAATGAGCAGTTCTTC
CASSLPSVTNEQFF
>TRBD2|TRBV6-1|NA|TRBJ2-1
TGTGCCAGCAGTGAGGGTTTCCCGGGCGGGGGATACAATGAGCAGTTCTTC
CASSEGFPGGGYNEQFF
>NA|TRBV11-2|many|TRBJ2-5
TGTGCCAGCAGTCCAGACTATTTTGAGACCCAGTACTTC
CASSPDYFETQYF
>TRBD1|TRBV7-2|many|TRBJ2-5
TGTGCCGGCACCCGGACAGGGGGCATTCAGGAGACCCAGTACTTC
CAGTRTGGIQETQYF
>NA|TRBV7-3|NA|TRBJ2-7
TGTACCAGCAGCTTGTCGAGGTACTCCTACGAGCAGTACTTC
CTSSLSRYSYEQYF
>TRBD2|TRBV20-1|NA|TRBJ2-7
TGCAGTGCTAGGAGCGGGGGCCCCCTTGTCGAGCAGTACTTC
CSARSGGPLVEQYF
>NA|TRBV10-3|few|TRBJ2-7
TGTGCCATCAGCAGAGACGGACCTTTCTCCTACGAGCAGTACTTC
CAISRDGPFSYEQYF
>NA|TRBV7-2|NA|TRBJ2-6
TGTGCCAGCAGCTTAGCAGGGTTCTCTGGGGCCAACGTCCTGACTTTC
CASSLAGFSGANVLTF
>TRBD2|TRBV5-6|many|TRBJ2-7
TGTGCCAGCAGCCCGAGCGGGAGGGCAACCGAGCAGTACTTC
CASSPSGRATEQYF
>NA|TRBV20-1|many|TRBJ2-5
TGCAGTGCTAGAGCGGTTGGGGGCACCCAGTACTTC
CSARAVGGTQYF
>NA|TRBV27|NA|TRBJ1-6
TGTGCCAGCAGTGCAGGGAGCTCCTATAATTCACCCCTCCACTTT
CASSAGSSYNSPLHF
>NA|TRBV9|NA|TRBJ2-4
TGTGCCAGCAGCGCAACAGGGTCGCACATTCAGTACTTC
CASSATGSHIQYF
>NA|TRBV6-1|NA|TRBJ1-5
TGTGCCAGCCGGGACGGTATCAATAGCAATCAGCCCCAGCATTTT
CASRDGINSNQPQHF
>TRBD2|TRBV7-8|NA|TRBJ2-1
TGTGCCAGCAGATTAGGATCGACTAGCTTTAGCACGGATAATGAGCAGTTCTTC
CASRLGSTSFSTDNEQFF
>TRBD1|TRBV5-4|NA|TRBJ2-1
TGTGCCAGCAGCTTGGGCACCGGGACAGGGGGCGAGGAGCAGTTCTTC
CASSLGTGTGGEEQFF
>NA|TRBV28|many|TRBJ1-5
TGTGCCAGCAGCTTCGACGGTAGGAGCAATCAGCCCCAGCATTTT
CASSFDGRSNQPQHF
>NA|TRBV12-3/TRBV12-4|many|TRBJ1-1
TGTGCCAGCAGTTCCCCGTGGGGGATGAACACTGAAGCTTTCTTT
CASSSPWGMNTEAFF
>TRBD2|TRBV20-1|many|TRBJ2-1
TGCAGTGCTCCGCCCGGACTAGCTTACTACAATGAGCAGTTCTTC
CSAPPGLAYYNEQFF
>NA|TRBV20-1|many|TRBJ2-5
TGCAGTGCTAAAAAGGGGGGGCAAGAGACCCAGTACTTC
CSAKKGGQETQYF
>TRBD1|TRBV27|NA|TRBJ1-5
TGTGCCAGCAGTTTACAAGGGGGCGATCCCCAGCATTTT
CASSLQGGDPQHF
>NA|TRBV20-1|many|TRBJ1-3
TGCAGTGCTAGAGATCAAAACTCTGGAAACACCATATATTTT
CSARDQNSGNTIYF
>NA|TRBV2|many|TRBJ1-5
TGTGCCAGCAATTCCGACAGGAGGTTTAATCAGCCCCAGCATTTT
CASNSDRRFNQPQHF